The present T cell receptor beta chain was sequenced within a study of control samples from healthy donors and cancer patients. V shed 4 bases and J 3 bases; nucleotides not matched to a gene: 6. The germline V gene has CDR1 MDHEN and CDR2 SYDVKM. The CDR3 covers 15 residues. Sequenced by immunoSEQ multiplex PCR; TCRdb stores in-frame clones only, minus some. The repertoire includes 160,000 or so clones, 92% of them detected once, and 0.68% sits in the top ten. What was sequenced was blood. The TCR sequence derives from a woman in her 30s in good health. The V and J genes are TRBV28 and TRBJ1-1; 9 nucleotides match TRBD1. This CDR3 is CASSSQGAGDTEAFF. Here the CDR3 DNA reads TGTGCCAGCAGTTCACAGGGGGCCGGGGACACTGAAGCTTTCTTT.